This TCR beta chain appears in the sequencing data of a study of shared clonotypes between healthy human individuals. General observations from the study: Researchers sampled blood only, noting tissue repertoires likely differ. Non-shared clonotypes showed lower generation probabilities than clonotypes common to all four donors.

Genomic DNA of each subset was evenly split across several immunoSEQ plates. Per the original data handling: As immunoSEQ supplied junction-only sequences (without quality scores), filtering differed. Measured with immunoSEQ multiplex PCR; TCRdb has only the in-frame clones, and not every one. Clone size and V and J calls were adopted from that table, with D and trimming inferred from the DNA. In the table there are about 2 million clones, just under 95% of which are singletons. A single count supports this clone. Its antigen is undetermined. V lost 3 bases and J lost 4; bases outside the gene matches: 4. CDR3 length: 15 residues. Germline assignment: CDR1 SGHTA and CDR2 FQGNSA. As defined, naive CD8 cells were CD45RO-negative and positively selected for CCR7, with terminally differentiated effector memory CD45RA+ cells excluded.

The sequenced sample consisted of naive CD8+ T cells sorted from blood. The gene calls are TRBV7-2 and TRBJ2-3; 10 nucleotides agree with TRBD2. This clonotype originated in a man younger than 35 in good health. Here the CDR3 DNA reads TGTGCCAGCAGCTTCTCTAGCGGGGGCCCAGATACGCAGTATTTT. It yields the protein CASSFSSGGPDTQYF.